This T cell receptor (beta chain) was sequenced for a study of CD8 T cells in Susac syndrome (dated by TCRdb to about 2019). In the study overall: Among the Susac syndrome patients who were sequenced, clinically active disease was present in six and clinical remission was observed in eight. At blood withdrawal, Susac syndrome patients were either therapy-naive, taking corticosteroids (in some cases with IVIg as well), or taking IVIg alone. Whether CD8+ T cell activation and differentiation in Susac syndrome was antigen driven was tested using repertoire sequencing. Study-wide conclusions, independent of this receptor: In patients with Susac syndrome, the CD4+ T cell repertoire showed no detectable clonal expansion. The number of individuals in the TCR sequencing and HLA analysis was recognized as being relatively small.

Regarding this clonotype: What this receptor recognizes is not known. One base away there is no much larger clone; base qualities are not given.

High-throughput TCR beta sequencing profiled peripheral blood CD8+ and CD4+ T cells from healthy donors, Susac syndrome patients and multiple sclerosis patients. The Susac syndrome patients fulfilled recently defined diagnostic criteria for either definite or probable disease. Bulk CD8+ and CD4+ T cells were purified magnetically by negative isolation, whereas CD8+ TEMRA cells were enriched by FACS. Blood was collected in EDTA tubes and processed within 24 hours, with PBMCs isolated through density gradient centrifugation. PBMCs intended for TCR sequencing were cryopreserved in liquid nitrogen and thawed later in a water bath at 37 degrees C. A purity of at least 90% was achieved for sorted or isolated CD4+, CD8+ and CD8+ TEMRA cells. RNA was extracted using the RNeasy kit, and about 0.5 to 1 ug of the RNA was reverse transcribed with random hexamers. The immunoSEQ multiplex PCR assay, which covers 54 Vbeta and 13 Jbeta segments, was used to amplify TCR beta CDR3 regions. Bias from PCR amplification was corrected by using a synthetic template baseline for primer optimization and for computational correction. In the original analysis: Reads were assigned to V, D and J genes according to IMGT and analyzed in immunoSEQ Analyzer, with only productive sequences retained. Clonality was computed as one minus Shannon entropy normalized by log2 of the number of productive unique sequences. For each patient and control, public and private clones were evaluated within the 100 most prevalent clones. Clones were defined as Susac-specific if absent from the healthy and MS cohorts, from 1052 published viral clones and from other ImmuneACCESS disease sequences. The public sequencing data were trimmed at Q25 with fastp and processed into clonotypes with MiXCR by TCRdb, which kept only in-frame beta chains. When rows share a CDR3 protein, they turn into one entry using the most common DNA and genes. TCRdb's processing, not the authors', yielded these V and J calls. The sample includes roughly 140,000 distinct CDR3 sequences, with approximately 95% observed a single time. 0.065% to 0.095% of the sample lies in the top ten.

The CDR3 sequence holds 15 residues, the cysteine and phenylalanine included. CDR3 DNA only is kept here, 45 bases in frame from base 1. Reading the germline V gene gives CDR1 SGHAT and CDR2 FQNNGV. V lost 6 bases and J lost 3 bases; the stretch between them is 16 bases long. Recombination joined TRBV11-2 with TRBJ2-3; TRBD2 could be the D gene, as 7 bases match. The sample consisted of CD4+ T cells from PBMCs. The sequence derives from a human donor with Susac syndrome. The CDR3 reads as follows: CASRGGGPGTDTQYF. The DNA sequence follows: TGTGCCAGCAGGGGAGGGGGACCCGGGACAGATACGCAGTATTTT. The CDR3 plus the reference TRBV11-2 and TRBJ2-3 genes for the other parts give the full variable domain: EAGVAQSPRYKIIEKRQSVAFWCNPISGHATLYWYQQILGQGPKLLIQFQNNGVVDDSQLPKDRFSAERLKGVDSTLKIQPAKLEDSAVYLCASRGGGPGTDTQYFGPGTRLTVL.